The sequence of this TCR beta chain was determined in a study of T-cell reconstitution after alpha-beta-depleted transplantation in children. The study's findings and limits: Approximately two months post-transplant, alpha-beta T cells reportedly originated from several hundred expanded graft clones. Some patients' high day-60 TCRbeta diversity was traced to surviving recipient T cells and thymic progenitors. T-cell numbers and diversity one year post-transplant derived largely from freshly generated T cells.

With regard to this clonotype: Its target is not known.

Unique molecular identifiers were used in preparing the TCRbeta library. One entry per CDR3 protein, called by TCRdb with MiXCR from the PCR reads. The data contain 490,000 or so distinct CDR3 sequences, more than 9% of them seen just once; the ten biggest clones take up just over 2%. The CDR3 covers 15 residues. Germline CDR1 SGHTA, CDR2 FQGNSA. V lost 2 bases, J lost 1 base, and 11 bases lay in between. Sequencing used PBMCs, obtained before TCRalphabeta/CD19-depleted stem cell transplant. The chain combines TRBV7-2 with TRBJ1-1, with D unresolved. The receptor was derived from a child aged 2-9 years with inherited bone marrow failure, due to receive a stem cell transplant. The CDR3 loop is CASSLSRAANTEAFF. The CDR3 DNA sequence: TGTGCCAGCAGCTTAAGCCGGGCCGCGAACACTGAAGCTTTCTTT.